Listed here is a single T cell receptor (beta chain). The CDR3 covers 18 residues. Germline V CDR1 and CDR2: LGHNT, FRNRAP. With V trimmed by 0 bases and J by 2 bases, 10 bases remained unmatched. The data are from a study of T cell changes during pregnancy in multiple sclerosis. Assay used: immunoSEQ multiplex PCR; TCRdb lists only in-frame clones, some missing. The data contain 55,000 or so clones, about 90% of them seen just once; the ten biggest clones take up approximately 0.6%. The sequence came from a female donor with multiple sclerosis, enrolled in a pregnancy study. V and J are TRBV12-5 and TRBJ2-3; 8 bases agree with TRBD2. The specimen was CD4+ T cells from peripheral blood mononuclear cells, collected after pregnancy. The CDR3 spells CASGLVRASGGFTDTQYF. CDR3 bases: TGTGCTAGTGGTTTGGTACGGGCCAGCGGGGGCTTCACAGATACGCAGTATTTT.